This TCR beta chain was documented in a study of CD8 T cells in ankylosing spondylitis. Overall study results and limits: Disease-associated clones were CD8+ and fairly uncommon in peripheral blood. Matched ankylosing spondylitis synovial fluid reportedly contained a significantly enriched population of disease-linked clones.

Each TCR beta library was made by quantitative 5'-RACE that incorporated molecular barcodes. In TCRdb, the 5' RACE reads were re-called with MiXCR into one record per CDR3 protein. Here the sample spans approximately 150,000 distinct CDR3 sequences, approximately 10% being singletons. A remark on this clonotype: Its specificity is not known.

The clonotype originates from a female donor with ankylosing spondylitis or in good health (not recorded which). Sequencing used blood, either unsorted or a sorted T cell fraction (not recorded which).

DNA for the CDR3: TGTGCCAGCAGGAGGCCAAGGCGATTCTATGGCTACACCTTC. Translated: CASRRPRRFYGYTF. V usage is TRBV12-3 or TRBV12-4 and J usage is TRBJ1-2, with unresolved D. CDR3 size: 14 residues. Between the trimmed V and J ends, which lost 6 bases and 4 bases, there was a span of 15 bases.